One and the same sample provided the 14 T cell receptor beta chains below, sequenced in a study of control samples from healthy donors and cancer patients. Sequencing was performed with immunoSEQ multiplex PCR; in TCRdb, only in-frame clones are kept and a portion is missing. The sample has 140,000 to 150,000 clones; roughly 89% are singletons. Sequenced: blood. These receptors all come from a man aged 25 to 45 in good health.

This clone was found a few times. The chain combines TRBV9 with TRBJ1-3, with D perhaps matching TRBD1 (6 bases). The V gene's germline CDR1 is SGDLS and CDR2 YYNGEE. Trimming removed 0 bases from V and 2 bases from J, with 9 bases in between. The CDR3 runs 15 residues. The DNA for the CDR3 is TGTGCCAGCAGCGTAGTCTGGGGGCCTGGAAACACCATATATTTT. It codes for CASSVVWGPGNTIYF.

V and J are TRBV6-2 or TRBV6-3 and TRBJ1-5; no definite D call. The length of the CDR3 is 13 residues. Germline-derived CDR1 and CDR2 are MNHEY and SVGEGT. The germline V and J ends were trimmed by 5 bases and 5 bases, with 10 bases remaining between them. The CDR3 DNA reads TGTGCCAGCAGTCGGGCCCTATATCAGCCCCAGCATTTT. It yields the protein CASSRALYQPQHF.

This clone has a single count. The gene calls are TRBV19 and TRBJ2-2; D is possibly TRBD2 (6 bases). Germline-derived CDR1 and CDR2 are LNHDA and SQIVND (reference sequence). Trimming removed 5 bases from V and 0 bases from J, with 13 bases in between. The CDR3 contains 16 residues. For the CDR3, the DNA is TGTGCCAGTAGTCTAAATGGGGGGACGAACACCGGGGAGCTGTTTTTT. Protein product: CASSLNGGTNTGELFF. Combining the CDR3 with reference TRBV19 and TRBJ2-2 gives the whole variable domain DGGITQSPKYLFRKEGQNVTLSCEQNLNHDAMYWYRQDPGQGLRLIYYSQIVNDFQKGDIAEGYSVSREKKESFPLTVTSAQKNPTAFYLCASSLNGGTNTGELFFGEGSRLTVL.

This sequence joins TRBV5-5 and TRBJ1-2, with TRBD1 as a possible D gene (6 bases). This CDR3 region has 13 residues. Germline V gene data show CDR1 as SGHKS and CDR2 as YYEKEE (reference sequence). V lost 1 base, J lost 8 bases, and 12 bases lay in between. The CDR3 reads CASSLQGKGGYTF. CDR3 DNA: TGTGCCAGCAGCTTGCAGGGGAAAGGAGGCTACACCTTC.

This chain joins TRBV24-1 and TRBJ2-5, with a weak D call TRBD2 (6 bases). The CDR3 contains 16 residues. Trimming left V 6 bases short and J 5 bases short, with 21 bases between. Per the germline V gene, CDR1 is KGHDR and CDR2 is SFDVKD. CDR3 amino acids: CATSSGGGASGETQYF. CDR3 coding DNA: TGTGCCACCAGTTCAGGTGGCGGGGCCTCGGGGGAGACCCAGTACTTC.

The chain recombines TRBV5-1 with TRBJ2-5; 10 nucleotides match TRBD2. The CDR3 extends over 16 amino acids. Germline values: CDR1 SGHRS, CDR2 YFSETQ. The V gene end was trimmed by 2 bases and the J gene end by 2 bases; junction bases not matched to a gene: 6. The CDR3 sequence: CASSFGPSGGQETQYF. CDR3 nucleotides: TGCGCCAGCAGCTTTGGGCCTAGCGGGGGACAAGAGACCCAGTACTTC.

The chain has TRBV9 and TRBJ2-3; 9 bases match TRBD2. The ends lost 2 bases at V and 3 bases at J; junction bases unmatched: 4. The CDR3 has 15 amino acids. Germline V gene lookup returns CDR1 SGDLS and CDR2 YYNGEE. The CDR3 loop reads CASSVPAGGTDTQYF. CDR3 nucleotide sequence: TGTGCCAGCAGCGTCCCAGCGGGGGGAACAGATACGCAGTATTTT.

The chain carries TRBV3-1 (or the pseudogene TRBV3-2) and TRBJ2-7; D is perhaps TRBD1 (6 bases). Germline V gene data show CDR1 as LGHDT and CDR2 as YNNKEL (reference sequence). CDR3 length equals 17 residues. Trimming left V 6 bases short and J 5 bases short, with 26 bases between. CDR3 amino acids: CASSLGALRPPAHEQYF. CDR3 DNA: TGTGCCAGCAGTCTGGGGGCTTTGAGGCCGCCAGCGCACGAGCAGTACTTC.

This chain uses TRBV7-9 with TRBJ2-3; the match to TRBD2 covers 14 bases. Germline trimming cut 5 bases from V and 5 bases from J; bases unmatched to any gene: 12. The CDR3 sequence is 18 residues long. Looked up from germline, CDR1 is SEHNR and CDR2 is FQNEAQ (reference sequence). In nucleotides, the CDR3 is TGTGCCAGCAGCCGCTATCTGACTAGCGGGGGGGCCAAAGATACGCAGTATTTT. This translates into CASSRYLTSGGAKDTQYF.

This clone was seen a single time. The rearrangement links TRBV7-2 to TRBJ1-6, with D unclear. The CDR3 is made up of 15 amino acids. Trimming took 1 base from V and 7 from J, leaving 11 bases between them. Germline lookup yields CDR1 SGHTA and CDR2 FQGNSA. The CDR3 loop reads CASSLGGLGNSPLHF. The CDR3 DNA follows: TGTGCCAGCAGCTTAGGGGGTCTGGGCAATTCACCCCTCCACTTT.

The V and J genes are TRBV7-9 and TRBJ1-1, with TRBD1 identical over 7 bases. Germline values: CDR1 SEHNR, CDR2 FQNEAQ (reference sequence). Unmatched junction bases numbered 9, after V lost 1 base and J lost 4 bases. This CDR3 has 16 residues. CDR3: CASSLGGTQGGTEAFF. The CDR3, as DNA: TGTGCCAGCAGCTTAGGAGGGACTCAGGGGGGCACTGAAGCTTTCTTT.

The CDR3 protein is CASSGGLAGNNEQFF. The CDR3 bases are TGTGCCAGCAGCGGAGGACTAGCGGGCAACAATGAGCAGTTCTTC. The V gene is TRBV9, the J gene TRBJ2-1; the match to TRBD2 covers 11 bases. V trimming: 3 bases; J trimming: 5 bases; junction bases outside the gene matches: 4. Germline V gene lookup returns CDR1 SGDLS and CDR2 YYNGEE. CDR3 length: 15 residues. The full variable domain, rest sourced from reference TRBV9 and TRBJ2-1, is DSGVTQTPKHLITATGQRVTLRCSPRSGDLSVYWYQQSLDQGLQFLIQYYNGEERAKGNILERFSAQQFPDLHSELNLSSLELGDSALYFCASSGGLAGNNEQFFGPGTRLTVL.

This chain connects TRBV7-8 to TRBJ1-5, with D possibly matching TRBD1 (5 bases). CDR3 length: 16 residues. Germline lookup yields CDR1 SGHVS and CDR2 FQNEAQ. The V and J ends lost 5 bases and 2 bases respectively, with 16 bases between them. For the CDR3, the DNA is TGTGCCAGCAGCCCACGGGGGGGGGATGGCAATCAGCCCCAGCATTTT. Protein: CASSPRGGDGNQPQHF.

This chain uses TRBV27 with TRBJ2-7; TRBD1 might be the D (6 bases). The CDR3 runs 15 residues. Trimming took off 5 bases at V and 4 bases at J, with 18 bases between the two ends. Looked up from germline, CDR1 is MNHEY and CDR2 is SMNVEV (reference sequence). The CDR3 coding sequence is TGTGCCAGCAGTCCACTCCAGGGGATTGGGTACGAGCAGTACTTC. Translating it yields CASSPLQGIGYEQYF.